A selection of T cell receptor beta chains follows, all from one sample in a study of early T cells in non-severe SARS-CoV-2 infection. TCRdb re-analysed the 5' RACE reads in MiXCR, keeping a single row per CDR3 protein. The sample has 69,000 or so distinct CDR3 sequences, 3.5% to 6% seen once. The sequenced sample was whole blood, obtained at baseline. The receptors shown here come from an adult who was a healthcare worker with PCR-confirmed SARS-CoV-2 infection or an uninfected control (not recorded which). The donor label of this sample is uncertain. CDR3s include the opening cysteine and the closing phenylalanine or tryptophan. The D gene is left open where the match is weak. Not all rows give a size; the values are once, few, many and, for expanded clones, a class.

V gene	clone size	D gene	J gene	CDR3 DNA	CDR3 protein
TRBV10-3	many	NA	TRBJ2-3	TGTGCCGCCAAAGGGAACGGGGACCTCACAGATACGCAGTATTTT	CAAKGNGDLTDTQYF
TRBV6-2/TRBV6-3	many	TRBD2	TRBJ2-7	TGTGCCAGCAGTTACTTCGCGGGGGGCCCAGATGAGCAGTACTTC	CASSYFAGGPDEQYF
TRBV5-1	NA	TRBD1	TRBJ1-1	TGCGCCAGCAGCCCACAGGGGGAAGGCGAAGCTTTCTTT	CASSPQGEGEAFF
TRBV7-8	many	NA	TRBJ1-2	TGTGCCAGCAGCTTAGCGACGGGGCGGGATGGCTACACCTTC	CASSLATGRDGYTF
TRBV4-3	many	NA	TRBJ1-1	TGCGCCAGCAGCCAAGTTGAGTGGACCACTGAAGCTTTCTTT	CASSQVEWTTEAFF
TRBV28	many	NA	TRBJ2-1	TGTGCCAGCACCCTCCCTGCCGGGTCCTACAATGAGCAGTTCTTC	CASTLPAGSYNEQFF
TRBV7-6	NA	NA	TRBJ1-3	TGTACCAGCAGCGTTCCGGGACGGGCTGGAAACACCATATATTTT	CTSSVPGRAGNTIYF
TRBV6-2/TRBV6-3	many	NA	TRBJ1-5	TGTGCCAGCAGTTGGGAAACCGGTCAGCCCCAGCATTTT	CASSWETGQPQHF
TRBV12-3/TRBV12-4	many	TRBD2	TRBJ2-1	TGTGCCAGCAGTTTGGGGGGGAAGTACAATGAGCAGTTCTTC	CASSLGGKYNEQFF
TRBV6-5	many	NA	TRBJ1-1	TGTGCCAGCAGTGGGGGATGGCCCTACCTTTTAATGAACACTGAAGCTTTCTTT	CASSGGWPYLLMNTEAFF
TRBV7-7	many	TRBD1	TRBJ2-3	TGTGCTAGCAGCCCCGGGACAGGGGGTATCACAGATACGCAGTATTTT	CASSPGTGGITDTQYF
TRBV6-4	NA	NA	TRBJ1-2	TGTGCCGGCCTAGGGAGGCACTATGGCTACACCTTC	CAGLGRHYGYTF
TRBV10-3	NA	TRBD1	TRBJ2-7	TGTGCCTCCAATTTGGACAGGGGTATCGAGCAGTACTTC	CASNLDRGIEQYF
TRBV5-1	few	NA	TRBJ2-1	TGCGCCAGCAGCTTTTCCCGGGAGCAGTTCTTC	CASSFSREQFF
TRBV27	few	TRBD1	TRBJ1-1	TGTGCCACCCGACAGGGTGGGGCTGAAGCTTTCTTT	CATRQGGAEAFF
TRBV6-2/TRBV6-3	NA	TRBD1	TRBJ2-5	TGTGCCACCCAGGGGGCAGCAGGAGTGCCCCAGTACTTC	CATQGAAGVPQYF
TRBV11-3	NA	NA	TRBJ1-1	TGTGCCAGCAGCTTCCAAGTGAACACTGAAGCTTTCTTT	CASSFQVNTEAFF
TRBV7-2	many	TRBD1	TRBJ1-2	TGTGCCAGCAGCTCCCGGGACAGGGTTCGAGGCTACACCTTC	CASSSRDRVRGYTF
TRBV7-2	many	NA	TRBJ2-3	TGTGCCAGCACCTCGACCACAGATACGCAGTATTTT	CASTSTTDTQYF
TRBV7-9	many	NA	TRBJ2-1	TGTGCCAGCAGCCCTTACAATGAGCAGTTCTTC	CASSPYNEQFF
TRBV6-5	many	TRBD2	TRBJ2-5	TGTGCCAGCAGCAGGACTAGGTGGGAGACCCAGTACTTC	CASSRTRWETQYF
TRBV6-5	many	NA	TRBJ2-2	TGTGCCAGCAGCCCAGGGGGACTTAGGACCGGGGAGCTGTTTTTT	CASSPGGLRTGELFF
TRBV30	few	NA	TRBJ1-1	TGTGCCTGGAGAACAGGGACGGCTGAAGCTTTCTTT	CAWRTGTAEAFF
TRBV28	NA	NA	TRBJ1-1	TGTGCCAGCAGTTTCGTGGGCCGGAACACTGAAGCTTTCTTT	CASSFVGRNTEAFF
TRBV28	NA	NA	TRBJ2-1	TGTGCCAGCAGCCTGGGGCTGTCTGGGCAGTTCTTC	CASSLGLSGQFF